This T cell receptor (beta chain) was sequenced for a study of CD8 T cells in ankylosing spondylitis. Study findings and constraints: Apparently characteristic of ankylosing spondylitis blood was a TCR beta motif (fewer than 10 highly homologous variants).

This clonotype has at least ten counts. The antigen remains unidentified. The CDR3 has 16 residues. The V end lost 5 bases, the J end lost 1 base, and 18 bases lay between the germline ends. TCRdb fed the 5' RACE reads into MiXCR, producing one record per CDR3 protein. The sample has around 230,000 distinct CDR3 sequences, around 7.8% seen once. This TCR derives from a male donor with ankylosing spondylitis or in good health (not recorded which). Sequencing was performed on blood, either unsorted or a sorted T cell fraction (not recorded which). The gene calls are TRBV12-3 or TRBV12-4 and TRBJ2-7; either TRBD1 or TRBD2 may fit D (5 bases each). This CDR3 reads CASSLTGPMRSYEQYF. The CDR3 DNA follows: TGTGCCAGCAGTCTGACGGGACCTATGAGGTCCTACGAGCAGTACTTC.